The 30 T cell receptor beta chains listed next were all sequenced from one sample in a study of cytomegalovirus exposure and HLA in healthy donors. Vbeta (60) and Jbeta (13) primers were used in the PCR. Assay: immunoSEQ multiplex PCR; the TCRdb copy retains only in-frame clones and omits some. The sample lists 110,000 or so clones; around 77% were seen once. The sample taken for sequencing was PBMCs. The receptor source for this set is a man between 18 and 35 years old in good health and CMV-seropositive.

The gene calls are TRBV9 and TRBJ1-1; D not resolved. The germline CDR1 and CDR2 sequences are SGDLS and YYNGEE. CDR3 length equals 13 residues. Trimming stripped 0 bases from V and 5 bases from J, with 8 bases between. For the CDR3, the DNA is TGTGCCAGCAGCGTAGCCCCGGGAACTGAAGCTTTCTTT. Translated: CASSVAPGTEAFF.

The chain links TRBV25-1 to TRBJ2-5, with 7 bases that match TRBD2. This CDR3 spans 13 amino acids. The ends lost 5 bases at V and 1 base at J; junction bases unmatched: 1. The germline V gene has CDR1 MGHDK and CDR2 SYGVNS. Here the CDR3 DNA reads TGTGCCAGCAGTCCGGGGGGCCAAGAGACCCAGTACTTC. Translating it yields CASSPGGQETQYF.

This chain joins TRBV5-1 and TRBJ1-1; 10 bases agree with TRBD1. This CDR3 is built from 15 residues. CDR1 is SGHRS, CDR2 YFSETQ, per germline. The trim removed 4 bases at V and 5 bases at J, leaving 8 bases unmatched. CDR3 nucleotide sequence: TGCGCCAGCAGCCAGGACAGGGGGTGGAGTACTGAAGCTTTCTTT. Translation gives CASSQDRGWSTEAFF.

The rearrangement links TRBV27 to TRBJ1-2, with D possibly TRBD1 on 5 matching bases. V was clipped by 7 bases and J by 2 bases, with 17 bases between them. The CDR3 has 15 residues. Looked up from germline, CDR1 is MNHEY and CDR2 is SMNVEV (reference sequence). CDR3 in DNA: TGTGCCAGCACCGCCTCATGGGGCTCCAACTATGGCTACACCTTC. Amino acid sequence: CASTASWGSNYGYTF.

The V gene is TRBV28, the J gene TRBJ2-7; possibly TRBD1 for D (6 bases). The CDR3 has 13 amino acids. Deletions cut 4 bases from V and 4 bases from J, with 11 bases between. Per the germline V gene, CDR1 is MDHEN and CDR2 is SYDVKM. The CDR3: CASSSGQLYEQYF. The DNA for the CDR3 is TGTGCCAGCAGTTCCGGACAGCTTTACGAGCAGTACTTC. The variable domain in full, completed from reference TRBV28 and TRBJ2-7, reads DVKVTQSSRYLVKRTGEKVFLECVQDMDHENMFWYRQDPGLGLRLIYFSYDVKMKEKGDIPEGYSVSREKKERFSLILESASTNQTSMYLCASSSGQLYEQYFGPGTRLTVT.

The chain links TRBV15 to TRBJ1-1; D remains ambiguous. This CDR3 comprises 14 residues. Germline V CDR1 and CDR2: LNHNV, YYDKDF (reference sequence). Trimming took 0 bases from V and 5 from J, leaving 10 bases between them. The CDR3: CATSRDSGYTEAFF. The CDR3, as DNA: TGTGCCACCAGCAGAGATTCGGGATATACTGAAGCTTTCTTT. The full variable domain, in which reference TRBV15 and TRBJ1-1 provide the parts outside the CDR3, is DAMVIQNPRYQVTQFGKPVTLSCSQTLNHNVMYWYQQKSSQAPKLLFHYYDKDFNNEADTPDNFQSRRPNTSFCFLDIRSPGLGDTAMYLCATSRDSGYTEAFFGQGTRLTVV.

V is TRBV6-5 and J is TRBJ1-2; no clear D gene. V was shortened by 3 bases and J by 10 bases, with 12 bases between the two germline ends. This CDR3 is built from 12 residues. CDR1 and CDR2 (germline): MNHEY, SVGAGI. The CDR3 sequence is CASSYSRLDYTF. For the CDR3, the DNA is TGTGCCAGCAGTTATTCCAGACTTGACTACACCTTC.

The count of this clone is one. The chain employs TRBV25-1 and TRBJ2-3, with 7 bases matching TRBD2. The CDR3 sequence is 12 residues long. After removal of 8 bases from V and 3 bases from J, the junction contained 2 bases not matched to a gene. Germline lookup yields CDR1 MGHDK and CDR2 SYGVNS. The CDR3 region has the DNA TGTGCCAGCGGTAGCGGGACAGATACGCAGTATTTT. It encodes CASGSGTDTQYF.

The chain joins TRBV28 to TRBJ2-1, with TRBD2 as a possible D gene (5 bases). V was trimmed by 3 bases and J by 3 bases, leaving 12 bases between them. Germline V gene sequence: CDR1 MDHEN, CDR2 SYDVKM. The CDR3 runs 15 residues. This CDR3 reads CASSFSDTYYNEQFF. The CDR3 region has the DNA TGTGCCAGCAGTTTTAGCGATACCTACTACAATGAGCAGTTCTTC.

The chain carries TRBV5-4 and TRBJ2-1, with 11 bases that match TRBD1. The CDR3 consists of 14 residues. Germline values: CDR1 SGHNT, CDR2 YYREEE (reference sequence). The J segment lost 9 bases and the V segment lost 2 bases, leaving 4 bases of the junction unmatched. The CDR3 sequence is CASSFGTGGGEQFF. In DNA form, the CDR3 reads TGTGCCAGCAGCTTCGGGACAGGGGGGGGTGAGCAGTTCTTC.

The rearrangement links TRBV10-2 to TRBJ2-7, with TRBD2 matching 12 bases. This CDR3 has 16 residues. V dropped 4 bases and J dropped 4; count of bases not matched to a gene: 8. Per the germline V gene, CDR1 is WSHSY and CDR2 is SAAADI. In DNA form, the CDR3 reads TGCGCCAGCAGTGGACTAGGACTAGCGGGATCTTACGAGCAGTACTTC. This encodes CASSGLGLAGSYEQYF.

The chain joins TRBV6-1 to TRBJ1-2; 7 nucleotides line up with TRBD1. CDR3 length equals 13 residues. CDR1 is MNHNS and CDR2 is SASEGT in the germline V gene. Losses at the gene ends were 4 bases for V and 6 bases for J; bases not matched to a gene: 5. The CDR3 nucleotides read TGTGCCAGCAGTGCAACAGGGGAGGATGGCTACACCTTC. This codes for CASSATGEDGYTF.

The chain has TRBV6-6 and TRBJ1-3, with 10 bases matching TRBD1. In germline, CDR1 is MNHNY, CDR2 SVGAGI (reference sequence). Trimming cost V 4 bases and J 6 bases; bases outside gene matches: 6. This CDR3 region has 15 residues. CDR3 DNA sequence: TGTGCCAGCAGTTCCCGGGACAGGGGAACAAACACCATATATTTT. Its translation is CASSSRDRGTNTIYF.

The CDR3 region is CASMFAGGPSNTEAFF. For the CDR3, the DNA is TGTGCCAGCATGTTTGCCGGAGGCCCCAGCAACACTGAAGCTTTCTTT. V and J are TRBV11-1 and TRBJ1-1; unclear D gene. The CDR3 totals 16 residues. The germline CDR1 and CDR2 sequences are SGHAT and FQDESV (reference sequence). Trimming pared 7 bases from V and 2 bases from J, leaving 20 bases between.

This clone appeared once. The genes are TRBV18 and TRBJ1-1; tentatively, D is TRBD1 (6 bases). CDR1 is KGHSH and CDR2 is LQKENI in the germline V gene. V was pared by 6 bases and J by 11 bases, with 16 bases between. The CDR3 is 12 amino acids. The CDR3 DNA reads TGTGCCAGCTCGTATGAGGGGGGGCAGGCTTTCTTT. Translating it yields CASSYEGGQAFF.

The chain uses TRBV7-3 and TRBJ1-1, with 7 bases fitting TRBD1. Per the germline V gene, CDR1 is SGHTA and CDR2 is FQGTGA. V trimming: 1 base; J trimming: 7 bases; junction bases outside the gene matches: 6. The length of the CDR3 is 14 residues. In nucleotides, the CDR3 is TGTGCCAGCAGCTTAAGCGGGGGGGACAGTGAAGCTTTCTTT. It translates to CASSLSGGDSEAFF.

In this sample, this clone turned up a few times. The junction does not match germline at one end; this may be a read error. The J gene is TRBJ1-2, the V gene TRBV6-4; D is unclear. The CDR3 totals 10 residues. Germline CDR1 reads MRHNA; CDR2 reads SNTAGT. The CDR3 bases are TGTGCCGGGCCGCCCAGGCGACATCGCTTC. Amino acids: CAGPPRRHRF.

The V call is TRBV6-1, the J call TRBJ1-2; 8 nucleotides agree with TRBD1. Trimming at V came to 4 bases and at J to 3 bases, leaving 7 bases not matched to a gene. The CDR3 length is 15 residues. Germline V lookup: CDR1 MNHNS, CDR2 SASEGT. The CDR3 DNA reads TGTGCCAGCAGTGCTCCGGGACAGGTTTACTATGGCTACACCTTC. Translating it yields CASSAPGQVYYGYTF.

In this sample, this clone turned up a few times. V is TRBV28 and J is TRBJ2-5; 9 nucleotides match TRBD2. This CDR3 spans 16 amino acids. Germline CDR1 MDHEN, CDR2 SYDVKM. J lost 5 bases, V lost 2 bases, and 9 bases had no gene match. The DNA for the CDR3 is TGTGCCAGCAGTTTAGGGACTAGCAACCTCCGGGAGACCCAGTACTTC. Protein product: CASSLGTSNLRETQYF.

The chain uses TRBV7-2 and TRBJ1-6; D uncertain. The CDR3 is 13 residues long. Looked up from germline, CDR1 is SGHTA and CDR2 is FQGNSA. Trimming cost V 1 base and J 7 bases, with 5 bases left between them. The CDR3 coding sequence is TGTGCCAGCAGCTTAGGGGCGAATTCACCCCTCCACTTT. Translated, it gives CASSLGANSPLHF. Together with reference TRBV7-2 and TRBJ1-6, the CDR3 gives the full variable domain: GAGVSQSPSNKVTEKGKDVELRCDPISGHTALYWYRQSLGQGLEFLIYFQGNSAPDKSGLPSDRFSAERTGGSVSTLTIQRTQQEDSAVYLCASSLGANSPLHFGNGTRLTVT.

This sequence joins TRBV6-6 and TRBJ1-1; D is unclear. The germline V gene encodes CDR1 MNHNY and CDR2 SVGAGI (reference sequence). The CDR3 has 15 amino acids. Trimming left V 6 bases short and J 3 bases short, with 17 bases between. The CDR3 region is CASSPTSLRDTEAFF. CDR3 sequence (DNA): TGTGCCAGCAGCCCCACCTCCTTGAGGGACACTGAAGCTTTCTTT.

The V gene is TRBV28, the J gene TRBJ2-7; 10 nucleotides align to TRBD1. The CDR3 covers 15 residues. The ends lost 2 bases at V and 4 bases at J; junction bases unmatched: 5. Germline V gene sequence: CDR1 MDHEN, CDR2 SYDVKM. CDR3 protein: CASSLTGQGRYEQYF. The CDR3 DNA follows: TGTGCCAGCAGTTTAACGGGACAGGGGAGGTACGAGCAGTACTTC. Full variable domain (outside the CDR3, taken from reference TRBV28 and TRBJ2-7): DVKVTQSSRYLVKRTGEKVFLECVQDMDHENMFWYRQDPGLGLRLIYFSYDVKMKEKGDIPEGYSVSREKKERFSLILESASTNQTSMYLCASSLTGQGRYEQYFGPGTRLTVT.

This clone has just a few counts. The chain links TRBV11-2 to TRBJ2-1; 9 bases fit TRBD2. The ends lost 5 bases at V and 16 bases at J; junction bases unmatched: 6. Germline V gives CDR1 SGHAT, CDR2 FQNNGV. The CDR3 has 11 amino acids. In DNA form, the CDR3 reads TGTGCCAGCAGCCTAAGGACTAGCGAATTCTTC. It translates to CASSLRTSEFF.

This clone was counted once. The chain uses TRBV29-1 and TRBJ2-3; possibly TRBD2 for D (5 bases). Germline loops: CDR1 SQVTM, CDR2 ANQGSEA. This CDR3 comprises 15 residues. The germline V and J ends were trimmed by 6 bases and 0 bases, with 16 bases remaining between them. The CDR3 reads CSVTVGLPSTDTQYF. The CDR3 DNA is TGCAGCGTGACGGTTGGACTTCCAAGCACAGATACGCAGTATTTT.

This sequence joins TRBV6-5 and TRBJ1-1; D might be TRBD1 (5 bases). V was shortened by 0 bases and J by 8 bases, with 10 bases between the two germline ends. The CDR3 runs 13 residues. Germline CDR1 and CDR2: MNHEY and SVGAGI. CDR3 nucleotides: TGTGCCAGCAGTTACTCTTTCCAGGGAGAAGCTTTCTTT. Translation: CASSYSFQGEAFF.

This clone was seen a single time. The chain's CDR3 is CASSAQPNSNQPQHF. CDR3 bases: TGTGCCAGTAGTGCACAGCCCAATAGCAATCAGCCCCAGCATTTT. This chain uses TRBV19 with TRBJ1-5; D is ambiguous. Germline values: CDR1 LNHDA, CDR2 SQIVND (reference sequence). There are 15 residues in the CDR3. Deletions cut 5 bases from V and 0 bases from J, with 11 bases between. The full variable domain, completed using reference TRBV19 and TRBJ1-5, is DGGITQSPKYLFRKEGQNVTLSCEQNLNHDAMYWYRQDPGQGLRLIYYSQIVNDFQKGDIAEGYSVSREKKESFPLTVTSAQKNPTAFYLCASSAQPNSNQPQHFGDGTRLSIL.

The gene calls are TRBV30 and TRBJ2-5, with 8 bases that match TRBD2. The assigned J gene may be wrong: the sequence end matches TRBJ2-7 better. The germline gives CDR1 GTSNPN, CDR2 SVGIG (reference sequence). The CDR3 has 14 residues. The CDR3 bases are TGTGCCTGGAGTGTGGGAGCGGGAGCCTACGAGCAGTACTTC. It yields the protein CAWSVGAGAYEQYF.

This clone is a singleton in its sample. The chain links TRBV5-1 to TRBJ1-1; TRBD1 matches at 9 bases. The CDR3 runs 15 residues. Trimming cost V 2 bases and J 2 bases; bases outside gene matches: 4. Germline values: CDR1 SGHRS, CDR2 YFSETQ. The CDR3: CASSLLQGANTEAFF. DNA of the CDR3: TGCGCCAGCAGCTTACTACAGGGGGCAAACACTGAAGCTTTCTTT.

The chain combines TRBV2 with TRBJ1-5, with D maybe TRBD1 (6 bases). Germline CDR1 SNHLY, CDR2 FYNNEI. With 8 bases removed from V and 6 bases from J, the gap between germline ends came to 23 bases. This CDR3 contains 16 residues. The DNA of the CDR3 is TGTGCCAGCGCAGTGGGGCAGGGGTGGGGCGGTCAGCCCCAGCATTTT. This sequence encodes CASAVGQGWGGQPQHF.

To note about this clone: This specimen includes other DNA sequences encoding the same CDR3. V gene TRBV5-1 combines with J gene TRBJ1-3; 7 nucleotides line up with TRBD1. The CDR3 runs 15 residues. The V gene end was trimmed by 0 bases and the J gene end by 0 bases; junction bases not matched to a gene: 0. The germline gives CDR1 SGHRS, CDR2 YFSETQ. In nucleotides, the CDR3 is TGCGCCAGCAGCTTGGCAGGGGGCTCTGGAAACACCATATATTTT. It codes for CASSLAGGSGNTIYF.